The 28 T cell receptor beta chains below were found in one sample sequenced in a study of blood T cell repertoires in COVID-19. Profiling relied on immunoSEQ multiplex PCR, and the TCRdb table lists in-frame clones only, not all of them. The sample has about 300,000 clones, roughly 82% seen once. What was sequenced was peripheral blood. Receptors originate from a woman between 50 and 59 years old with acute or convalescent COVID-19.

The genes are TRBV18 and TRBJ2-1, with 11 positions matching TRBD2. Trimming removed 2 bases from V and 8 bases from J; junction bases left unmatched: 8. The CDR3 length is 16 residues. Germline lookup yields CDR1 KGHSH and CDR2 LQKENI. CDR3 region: CASSPTRTSGLDEQFF. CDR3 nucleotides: TGTGCCAGCTCACCAACTCGGACTAGCGGGTTGGATGAGCAGTTCTTC.

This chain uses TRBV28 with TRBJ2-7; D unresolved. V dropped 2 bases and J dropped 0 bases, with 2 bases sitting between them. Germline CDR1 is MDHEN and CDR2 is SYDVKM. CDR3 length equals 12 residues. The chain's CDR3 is CASSLLSYEQYF. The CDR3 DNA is TGTGCCAGCAGTTTACTCTCCTACGAGCAGTACTTC.

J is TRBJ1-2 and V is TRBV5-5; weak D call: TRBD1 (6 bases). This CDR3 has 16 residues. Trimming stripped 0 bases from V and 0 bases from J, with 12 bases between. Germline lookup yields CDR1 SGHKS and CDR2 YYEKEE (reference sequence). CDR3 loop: CASSLVGAGANYGYTF. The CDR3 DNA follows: TGTGCCAGCAGCTTGGTGGGGGCGGGGGCTAACTATGGCTACACCTTC.

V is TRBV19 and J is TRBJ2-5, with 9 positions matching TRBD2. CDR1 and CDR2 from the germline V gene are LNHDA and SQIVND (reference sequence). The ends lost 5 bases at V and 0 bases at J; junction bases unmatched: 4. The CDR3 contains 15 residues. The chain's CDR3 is CASSSGLAYQETQYF. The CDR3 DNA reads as TGTGCCAGTAGTTCCGGACTAGCGTACCAAGAGACCCAGTACTTC.

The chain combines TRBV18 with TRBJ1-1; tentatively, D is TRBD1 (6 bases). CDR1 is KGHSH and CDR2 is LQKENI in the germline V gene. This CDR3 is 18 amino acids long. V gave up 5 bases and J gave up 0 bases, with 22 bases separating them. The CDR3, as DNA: TGTGCCAGCTCAGCCAGCGTACCAGGGGCTGGACTGAACACTGAAGCTTTCTTT. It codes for CASSASVPGAGLNTEAFF.

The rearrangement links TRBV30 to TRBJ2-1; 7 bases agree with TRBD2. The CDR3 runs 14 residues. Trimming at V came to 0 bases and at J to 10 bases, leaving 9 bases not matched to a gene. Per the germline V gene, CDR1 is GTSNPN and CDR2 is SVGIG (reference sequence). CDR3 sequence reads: CAWSVGLTFGEQFF. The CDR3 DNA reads TGTGCCTGGAGTGTGGGACTAACTTTTGGGGAGCAGTTCTTC.

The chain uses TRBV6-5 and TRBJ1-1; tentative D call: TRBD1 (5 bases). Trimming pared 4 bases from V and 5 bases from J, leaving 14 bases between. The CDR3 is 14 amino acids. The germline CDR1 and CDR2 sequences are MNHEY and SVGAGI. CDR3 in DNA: TGTGCCAGCAGTTTCGGAGGAGGGGAAACTGAAGCTTTCTTT. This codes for CASSFGGGETEAFF.

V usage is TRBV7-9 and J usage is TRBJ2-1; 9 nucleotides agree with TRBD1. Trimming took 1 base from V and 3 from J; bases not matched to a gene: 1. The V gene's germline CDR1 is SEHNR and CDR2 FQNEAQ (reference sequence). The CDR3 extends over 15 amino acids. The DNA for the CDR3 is TGTGCCAGCAGCTTAGGGACAGGGGACTACAATGAGCAGTTCTTC. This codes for CASSLGTGDYNEQFF.

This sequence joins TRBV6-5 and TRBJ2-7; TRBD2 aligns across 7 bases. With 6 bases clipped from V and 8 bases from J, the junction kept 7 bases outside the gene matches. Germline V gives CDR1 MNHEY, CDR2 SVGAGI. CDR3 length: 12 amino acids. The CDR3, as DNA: TGTGCCAGCAGACCCTCGGGGGGAAAGCAGTACTTC. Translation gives CASRPSGGKQYF.

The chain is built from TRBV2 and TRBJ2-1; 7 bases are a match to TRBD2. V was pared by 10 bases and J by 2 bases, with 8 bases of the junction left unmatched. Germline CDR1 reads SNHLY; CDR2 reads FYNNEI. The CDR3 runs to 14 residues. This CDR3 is CAITLAQTYNEQFF. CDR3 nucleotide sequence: TGTGCCATCACACTAGCGCAAACCTACAATGAGCAGTTCTTC. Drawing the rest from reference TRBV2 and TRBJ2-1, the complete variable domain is EPEVTQTPSHQVTQMGQEVILRCVPISNHLYFYWYRQILGQKVEFLVSFYNNEISEKSEIFDDQFSVERPDGSNFTLKIRSTKLEDSAMYFCAITLAQTYNEQFFGPGTRLTVL.

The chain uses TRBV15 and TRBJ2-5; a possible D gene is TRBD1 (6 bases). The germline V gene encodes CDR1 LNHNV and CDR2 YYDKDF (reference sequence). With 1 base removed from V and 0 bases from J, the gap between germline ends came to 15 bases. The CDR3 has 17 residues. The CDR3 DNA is TGTGCCACCAGCAGAGTCGGGTCGCCAGGGGACCAAGAGACCCAGTACTTC. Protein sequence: CATSRVGSPGDQETQYF.

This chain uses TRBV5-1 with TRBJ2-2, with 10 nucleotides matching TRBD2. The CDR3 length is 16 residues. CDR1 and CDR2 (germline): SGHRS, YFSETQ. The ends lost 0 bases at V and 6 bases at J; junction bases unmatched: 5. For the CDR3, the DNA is TGCGCCAGCAGCTTGGTGAGCGGGAGGGCCGCCGGGGAGCTGTTTTTT. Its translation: CASSLVSGRAAGELFF.

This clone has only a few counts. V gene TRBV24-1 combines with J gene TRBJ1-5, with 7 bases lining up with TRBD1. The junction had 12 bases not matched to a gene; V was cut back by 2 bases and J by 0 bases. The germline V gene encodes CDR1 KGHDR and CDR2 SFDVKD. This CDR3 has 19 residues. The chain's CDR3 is CATSDSSWDSHYSNQPQHF. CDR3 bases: TGTGCCACCAGTGATTCCTCCTGGGACAGCCATTATAGCAATCAGCCCCAGCATTTT.

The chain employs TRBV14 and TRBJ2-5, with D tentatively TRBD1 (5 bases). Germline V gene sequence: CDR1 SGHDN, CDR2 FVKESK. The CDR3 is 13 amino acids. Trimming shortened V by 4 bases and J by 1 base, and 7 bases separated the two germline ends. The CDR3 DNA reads TGTGCCAGCAGCCGACAGCTCCAAGAGACCCAGTACTTC. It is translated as CASSRQLQETQYF.

In DNA, the CDR3 is TGTGCCAGCAGTGAGATCCCCTGGCAGGGTGACTATGGCTACACCTTC. Translated, it gives CASSEIPWQGDYGYTF. The chain employs TRBV6-1 and TRBJ1-2; the D gene is possibly TRBD1 (5 bases). Trimming shortened V by 3 bases and J by 3 bases, and 17 bases separated the two germline ends. The CDR3 is 16 residues long. Germline V gene data show CDR1 as MNHNS and CDR2 as SASEGT.

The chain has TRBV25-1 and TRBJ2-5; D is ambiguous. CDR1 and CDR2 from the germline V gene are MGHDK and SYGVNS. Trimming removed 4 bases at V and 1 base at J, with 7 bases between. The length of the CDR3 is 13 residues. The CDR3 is CASSGWAQETQYF. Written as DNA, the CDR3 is TGTGCCAGCAGTGGATGGGCCCAAGAGACCCAGTACTTC.

CDR3 nucleotide sequence: TGTGCCAGCAGTCGGCCGGGACTATCATACGAGCAGTACTTC. Amino acids: CASSRPGLSYEQYF. This chain connects TRBV27 to TRBJ2-7; 7 bases agree with TRBD2. Trimming took 5 bases from V and 4 from J; bases not matched to a gene: 8. The CDR3 has 14 residues. The germline CDR1 and CDR2 sequences are MNHEY and SMNVEV (reference sequence).

The CDR3 DNA sequence: TGTGCCAGCACTACGGCGGGGCTTACTGAAGCTTTCTTT. This codes for CASTTAGLTEAFF. The rearrangement joins TRBV7-9 to TRBJ1-1, with D possibly matching TRBD1 (5 bases). The V gene's germline CDR1 is SEHNR and CDR2 FQNEAQ (reference sequence). V shed 7 bases and J shed 5 bases, with 14 bases lying between them. This CDR3 has 13 amino acids. Combining the CDR3 with reference TRBV7-9 and TRBJ1-1 gives the whole variable domain DTGVSQNPRHKITKRGQNVTFRCDPISEHNRLYWYRQTLGQGPEFLTYFQNEAQLEKSRLLSDRFSAERPKGSFSTLEIQRTEQGDSAMYLCASTTAGLTEAFFGQGTRLTVV.

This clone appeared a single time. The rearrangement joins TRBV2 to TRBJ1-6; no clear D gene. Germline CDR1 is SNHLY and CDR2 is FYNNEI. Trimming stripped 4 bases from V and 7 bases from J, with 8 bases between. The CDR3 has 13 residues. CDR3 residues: CASSGHSNSPLHF. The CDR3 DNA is TGTGCCAGCAGTGGGCACAGCAATTCACCCCTCCACTTT.

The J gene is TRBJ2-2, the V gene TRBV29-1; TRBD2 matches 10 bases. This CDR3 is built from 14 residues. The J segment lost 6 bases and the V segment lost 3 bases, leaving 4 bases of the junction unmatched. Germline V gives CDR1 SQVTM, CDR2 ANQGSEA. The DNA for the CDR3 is TGCAGCGTTGACGGGACTAGCGATCCCGGGGAGCTGTTTTTT. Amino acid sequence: CSVDGTSDPGELFF.

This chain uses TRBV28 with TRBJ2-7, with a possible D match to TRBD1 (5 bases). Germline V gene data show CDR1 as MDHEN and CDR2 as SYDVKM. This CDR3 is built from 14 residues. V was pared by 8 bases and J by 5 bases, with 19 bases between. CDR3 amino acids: CASRATGVHHEQYF. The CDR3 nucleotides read TGTGCCAGCCGCGCTACAGGCGTGCATCACGAGCAGTACTTC. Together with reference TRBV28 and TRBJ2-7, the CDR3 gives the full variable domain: DVKVTQSSRYLVKRTGEKVFLECVQDMDHENMFWYRQDPGLGLRLIYFSYDVKMKEKGDIPEGYSVSREKKERFSLILESASTNQTSMYLCASRATGVHHEQYFGPGTRLTVT.

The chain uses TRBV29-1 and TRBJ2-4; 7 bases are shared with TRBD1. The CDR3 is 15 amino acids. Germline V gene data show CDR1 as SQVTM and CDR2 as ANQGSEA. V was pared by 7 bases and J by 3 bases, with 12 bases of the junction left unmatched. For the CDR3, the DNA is TGCAGCGGCACACAGGGGTGGATGGACAAAAACATTCAGTACTTC. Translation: CSGTQGWMDKNIQYF.

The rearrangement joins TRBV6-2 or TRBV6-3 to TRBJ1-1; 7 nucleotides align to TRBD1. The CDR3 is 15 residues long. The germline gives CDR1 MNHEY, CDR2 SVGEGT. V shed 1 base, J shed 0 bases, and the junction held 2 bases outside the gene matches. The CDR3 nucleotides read TGTGCCAGCAGTTACTGGGACAGCCTGAACACTGAAGCTTTCTTT. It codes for CASSYWDSLNTEAFF.

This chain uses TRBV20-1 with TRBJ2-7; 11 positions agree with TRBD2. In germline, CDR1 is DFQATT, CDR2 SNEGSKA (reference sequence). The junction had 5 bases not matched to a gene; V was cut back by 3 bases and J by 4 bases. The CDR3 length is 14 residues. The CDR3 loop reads CSASLSGREYEQYF. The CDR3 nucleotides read TGCAGTGCTAGTCTTAGCGGGAGGGAATACGAGCAGTACTTC.

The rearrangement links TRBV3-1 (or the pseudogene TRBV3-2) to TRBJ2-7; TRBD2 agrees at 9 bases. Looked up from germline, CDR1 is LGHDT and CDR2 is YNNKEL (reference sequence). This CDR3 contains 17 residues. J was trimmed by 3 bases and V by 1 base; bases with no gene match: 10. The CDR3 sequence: CASSQGPPAGGHYEQYF. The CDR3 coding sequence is TGTGCCAGCAGCCAAGGCCCCCCAGCGGGAGGCCACTACGAGCAGTACTTC.

The CDR3 here is CSVTDRVDTQYF. Written as DNA, the CDR3 is TGCAGCGTCACGGACAGGGTAGATACGCAGTATTTT. The chain employs TRBV29-1 and TRBJ2-3; 8 positions match TRBD1. CDR1 and CDR2 (germline): SQVTM, ANQGSEA. With 6 bases clipped from V and 5 bases from J, the junction kept 4 bases outside the gene matches. CDR3 size: 12 residues.

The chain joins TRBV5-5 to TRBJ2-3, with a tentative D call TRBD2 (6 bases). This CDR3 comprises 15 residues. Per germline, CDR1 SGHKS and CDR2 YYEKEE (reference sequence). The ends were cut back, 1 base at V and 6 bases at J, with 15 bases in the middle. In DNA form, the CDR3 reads TGTGCCAGCAGCTTGCGGGTAGCGGAGGATGATACGCAGTATTTT. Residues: CASSLRVAEDDTQYF.

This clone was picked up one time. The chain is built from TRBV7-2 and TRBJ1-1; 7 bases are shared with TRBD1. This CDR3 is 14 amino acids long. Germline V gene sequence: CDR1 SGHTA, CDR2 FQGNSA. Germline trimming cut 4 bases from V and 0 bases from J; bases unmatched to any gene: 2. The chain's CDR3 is CASSWGQMNTEAFF. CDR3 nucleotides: TGTGCCAGCAGCTGGGGACAGATGAACACTGAAGCTTTCTTT.